This T cell receptor (beta chain) was recorded in a study of blood T cells in healthy people across ages. About the research overall: About one barcoded TCR beta cDNA was captured per two T cells.

General study results and limits: Versus aged donors, long-lived donors had higher diversity and more naive CD4+ cells.

It was with a sample-barcoded 5' primer and a J-beta primer mix that a second PCR of about 7 to 12 cycles was run. TCRdb passed the 5' RACE reads through MiXCR, listing each CDR3 protein once. The sample yields some 730,000 distinct CDR3 sequences, about 20% seen once. Researchers collected approximately 9.5 milliliters of peripheral blood from every single donor. This clonotype was detected a few times. Its antigen is as yet unknown. There are 14 residues in the CDR3. Germline CDR1 and CDR2: SEHNR and FQNEAQ (reference sequence). Deletions cut 5 bases from V and 4 bases from J, with 14 bases between. The specimen sequenced was blood. The rearrangement links TRBV7-9 to TRBJ1-1; D remains ambiguous. The TCR sequence derives from a man between 65 and 85 years old in good health. The CDR3 nucleotides are TGTGCCAGCAGCCCAAGTTCTGGGGTCACTGAAGCTTTCTTT. Protein sequence: CASSPSSGVTEAFF.